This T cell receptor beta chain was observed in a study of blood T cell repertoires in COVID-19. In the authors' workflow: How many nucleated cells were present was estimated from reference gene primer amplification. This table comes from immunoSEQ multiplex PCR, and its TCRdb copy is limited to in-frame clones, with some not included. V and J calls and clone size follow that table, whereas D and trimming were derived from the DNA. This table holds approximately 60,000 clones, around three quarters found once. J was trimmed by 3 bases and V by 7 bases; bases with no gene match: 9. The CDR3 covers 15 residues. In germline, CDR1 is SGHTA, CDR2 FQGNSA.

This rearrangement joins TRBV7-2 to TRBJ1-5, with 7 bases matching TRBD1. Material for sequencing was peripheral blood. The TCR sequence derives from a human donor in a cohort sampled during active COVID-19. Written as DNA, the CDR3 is TGTGCCAGCACCTTTAGGACAGGAGTCAATCAGCCCCAGCATTTT. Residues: CASTFRTGVNQPQHF.